The T cell receptor (beta chain) under discussion was sequenced for a study of cytomegalovirus exposure and HLA in healthy donors. In the study overall: As released early, the data held about 85 million unique TCRs from HLA-typed donors. The study's findings and limits: Some V segments, including TRBV6-2 and TRBV6-3, were excluded as indistinguishable. The classifier, whose performance was assessed in both the original and validation cohorts, reportedly diagnosed cytomegalovirus status with high specificity and sensitivity. Among the sequence variants, a highly shared cluster was likely an artifact of sequencing.

Vbeta (60) and Jbeta (13) primers were used in the PCR. Measured with immunoSEQ multiplex PCR; TCRdb has only the in-frame clones, and not every one. The table has about 170,000 clones, approximately 78% seen once. As to this clone: Its specificity is unknown.

In germline, CDR1 is LNHDA, CDR2 SQIVND (reference sequence). Trimming took 3 bases from V and 0 from J; bases not matched to a gene: 5. This CDR3 is built from 15 residues. Source material: PBMCs. The sequence came from a woman aged 18-30 years in good health and CMV-seronegative. The chain recombines TRBV19 with TRBJ2-7; 7 bases are a match to TRBD1. Here the CDR3 reads CASSIRDSISYEQYF. The CDR3 coding sequence is TGTGCCAGTAGTATCAGGGACAGCATCTCCTACGAGCAGTACTTC.